The sequence of this T cell receptor beta chain was determined in a study of neurological immune-mediated disorders. Study-wide results and limits: The most TCR clonal expansion was seen in HTLV-1-associated myelopathy, whereas the least was seen in multiple sclerosis, below the level in healthy controls.

With 10-nucleotide random UMIs included, cDNA was synthesized by 5'RACE. MiXCR, applied by TCRdb to the 5' RACE reads, yields one record per CDR3 protein. The data contain approximately 51,000 distinct CDR3 sequences, 3% to 3.5% of them singletons. The sample holds many counts of this clonotype. The antigen is undetermined. PBMCs stored at -80 C, numbering 2 million, were the origin of the unsorted libraries. J was trimmed by 5 bases and V by 4 bases; bases with no gene match: 4. There are 13 residues in the CDR3. Germline CDR1 and CDR2: SQVTM and ANQGSEA. Source material: PBMCs. The V call is TRBV29-1, the J call TRBJ1-4; TRBD1 aligns across 7 bases. This TCR was recovered from a man aged 40-49 years with multiple sclerosis. The CDR3 DNA sequence: TGCAGCGTTGGGGGACAGCCAAATGAAAAACTGTTTTTT. This encodes CSVGGQPNEKLFF.